The 9 T cell receptor beta chains presented below share a single source sample, sequenced in a study of human versus mouse CDR3 diversity and MHC coevolution (dated by TCRdb to the late 2010s). The method was the immunoSEQ multiplex PCR assay. What TCRdb holds here is the immuneACCESS table cut down to in-frame rearrangements. Part of the clones is not present; checked against another copy, under half of the missing clones reflect an unresolved V gene, and the others are unexplained. The sample includes about 81,000 clones, with 93% observed a single time. 1.1% to 1.5% of the sample is held by the ten biggest clonotypes. Material: naive CD4+ T cells from blood. The cell subset or site label of this sample denotes: CD45RO-negative CD62L-positive naive CD4 T cells. The receptors come from a person aged 25 to 69 in good health.

CDR3 in amino acids: CASSTGTSNTGELFF. CDR3 bases: TGTGCCAGCAGTACCGGGACATCGAACACCGGGGAGCTGTTTTTT. This rearrangement joins TRBV6-4 to TRBJ2-2; the D gene is possibly TRBD1 (6 bases). V was shortened by 5 bases and J by 0 bases, with 10 bases between the two germline ends. The CDR3 sequence is 15 residues long. Germline loops: CDR1 MRHNA, CDR2 SNTAGT.

The genes are TRBV5-1 and TRBJ1-3; no firm D call. The germline gives CDR1 SGHRS, CDR2 YFSETQ. The germline V and J ends were trimmed by 3 bases and 1 base, with 8 bases remaining between them. CDR3 size: 14 residues. The CDR3 protein is CASSSTLSGNTIYF. The CDR3 coding sequence is TGCGCCAGCAGCTCGACATTGTCTGGAAACACCATATATTTT.

The chain recombines TRBV10-3 with TRBJ2-7, with D possibly TRBD1 on 5 matching bases. The germline V gene encodes CDR1 ENHRY and CDR2 SYGVKD. The CDR3 is 13 amino acids. V was clipped by 4 bases and J by 6 bases, with 13 bases between them. The CDR3 DNA is TGTGCCATCAGTGTCAGGGAAAGGGGCGAGCAGTACTTC. Amino acid sequence: CAISVRERGEQYF.

The chain couples TRBV7-8 to TRBJ2-4; D is possibly TRBD2 (5 bases). The CDR3 spans 15 residues. Germline CDR1 and CDR2: SGHVS and FQNEAQ. V lost 5 bases and J lost 8, with 19 bases in between. The CDR3 bases are TGTGCCAGCAGCCGGGGAACCTATATATTAGACATTCAGTACTTC. Protein: CASSRGTYILDIQYF.

The chain recombines TRBV4-2 with TRBJ2-7, with 10 bases aligning to TRBD1. The trim removed 4 bases at V and 6 bases at J, leaving 6 bases unmatched. This CDR3 has 14 residues. Germline V gene sequence: CDR1 LGHNA, CDR2 YNFKEQ. The CDR3 region is CASSRRQGAGEQYF. CDR3 nucleotides: TGTGCCAGCAGCCGACGACAGGGGGCAGGCGAGCAGTACTTC.

This clone turned up a few times. This chain connects TRBV7-2 to TRBJ1-3, with D perhaps TRBD1 (6 bases). The CDR3 has 15 residues. Trimming removed 4 bases at V and 3 bases at J, with 13 bases between. Germline-derived CDR1 and CDR2 are SGHTA and FQGNSA. The chain's CDR3 is CASSSRRGGGNTIYF. The CDR3 DNA sequence: TGTGCCAGCAGCTCCCGCAGGGGTGGTGGAAACACCATATATTTT.

This sequence joins TRBV28 and TRBJ2-7; the D is unclear. Trimming pared 8 bases from V and 3 bases from J, leaving 5 bases between. CDR1 MDHEN and CDR2 SYDVKM come from the germline V gene. CDR3 length: 10 amino acids. CDR3 DNA: TGTGCCAGCTCCCTCTACGAGCAGTACTTC. This gives the protein CASSLYEQYF.

V usage is TRBV7-8 and J usage is TRBJ2-3; D is possibly TRBD1 (5 bases). Germline CDR1 SGHVS, CDR2 FQNEAQ. V was shortened by 3 bases and J by 2 bases, with 15 bases between the two germline ends. The CDR3 is 16 residues long. The CDR3 DNA sequence: TGTGCCAGCAGCTTGTGGCGAGACAGTTACACAGATACGCAGTATTTT. It encodes CASSLWRDSYTDTQYF.

The genes are TRBV7-9 and TRBJ2-2, with a tentative D call TRBD1 (6 bases). Trimming cost V 4 bases and J 4 bases, with 13 bases left between them. Germline values: CDR1 SEHNR, CDR2 FQNEAQ (reference sequence). This CDR3 comprises 15 residues. The CDR3 loop is CASSSDRRLTGELFF. DNA for the CDR3: TGTGCCAGCAGCTCCGACAGGAGGCTCACCGGGGAGCTGTTTTTT. The full variable domain, its missing parts supplied by reference TRBV7-9 and TRBJ2-2, is DTGVSQNPRHKITKRGQNVTFRCDPISEHNRLYWYRQTLGQGPEFLTYFQNEAQLEKSRLLSDRFSAERPKGSFSTLEIQRTEQGDSAMYLCASSSDRRLTGELFFGEGSRLTVL.